Each of the 2 T cell receptor beta chains below was sequenced from the same sample in a study of CD8 T cells in ankylosing spondylitis. From the 5' RACE reads, TCRdb called clonotypes with MiXCR, one entry per CDR3 protein. Counted here are over 110,000 distinct CDR3 sequences, about 8% occurring once; the ten biggest clones make up 7.3%. The sequenced material came from synovial fluid, either unsorted or a sorted T cell fraction (not recorded which). These receptors all come from a male donor with ankylosing spondylitis.

The J gene is TRBJ2-6, the V gene TRBV6-1, with TRBD1 identical over 8 bases. Germline V gives CDR1 MNHNS, CDR2 SASEGT. There are 16 residues in the CDR3. The trim removed 3 bases at V and 0 bases at J, leaving 1 base unmatched. The CDR3 sequence: CASSEGTGSGANVLTF. CDR3 nucleotides: TGTGCCAGCAGTGAGGGGACAGGCTCTGGGGCCAACGTCCTGACTTTC.

This clonotype was detected many times. V is TRBV12-3 or TRBV12-4 and J is TRBJ1-2; D possibly corresponds to TRBD1 (5 bases). V gave up 6 bases and J gave up 2 bases, with 10 bases separating them. The CDR3 has 13 amino acids. CDR3 region: CASSPQENYGYTF. The CDR3 nucleotides read TGTGCCAGCAGCCCACAGGAGAACTATGGCTACACCTTC.